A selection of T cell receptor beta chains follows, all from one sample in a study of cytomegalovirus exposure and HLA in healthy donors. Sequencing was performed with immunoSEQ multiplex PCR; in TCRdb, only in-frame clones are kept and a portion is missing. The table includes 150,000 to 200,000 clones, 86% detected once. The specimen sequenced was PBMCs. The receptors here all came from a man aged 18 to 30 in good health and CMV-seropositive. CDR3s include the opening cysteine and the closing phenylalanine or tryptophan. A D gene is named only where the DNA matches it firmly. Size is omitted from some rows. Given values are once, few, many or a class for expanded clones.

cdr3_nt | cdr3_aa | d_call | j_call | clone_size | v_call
TGCGCCAGCAGCCAAGACCCTCGAGGGCGGGGGACTGAAGCTTTCTTT | CASSQDPRGRGTEAFF | - | TRBJ1-1 | - | TRBV4-1
TGCAGCGTTTACACCCAGGGGGCTTATTACGAGCAGTACTTC | CSVYTQGAYYEQYF | TRBD1 | TRBJ2-7 | - | TRBV29-1
TGTGCCAGCAGCTCTATGAATCAGCCCCAGCATTTT | CASSSMNQPQHF | - | TRBJ1-5 | - | TRBV5-6
TGTGCCAGCTCCCCGAGCTCCTACGAGCAGTACTTC | CASSPSSYEQYF | - | TRBJ2-7 | - | TRBV18
TGTGCCAGCATCAACCGGGGGGGGTTTAACTATGGCTACACCTTC | CASINRGGFNYGYTF | - | TRBJ1-2 | - | TRBV6-5
TGTGCCAGCAGTGTAGGTGGGAGGGCCTCCAGTGAGCAGTTCTTC | CASSVGGRASSEQFF | TRBD2 | TRBJ2-1 | - | TRBV2
TGTGCCAGTAGTAAGACTAGCGGGGGGGCCAACGAGCAGTACTTC | CASSKTSGGANEQYF | TRBD2 | TRBJ2-7 | - | TRBV19
TGTGCCAGCTTCGTTTCCGACAGGGGCCATCAGCCCCAGCATTTT | CASFVSDRGHQPQHF | TRBD1 | TRBJ1-5 | - | TRBV28
TGTGCCAGCAGCTCCGTCGGGACTGCAAATGAGCAGTTCTTC | CASSSVGTANEQFF | - | TRBJ2-1 | - | TRBV11-2
TGTGCCAGTAGGCGTGGGCTGCTGTTAGGTAATGAAAAACTGTTTTTT | CASRRGLLLGNEKLFF | - | TRBJ1-4 | - | TRBV19
TGTGCCAGCAGCTCTAGGGGGTATGAGCAGTTCTTC | CASSSRGYEQFF | - | TRBJ2-1 | - | TRBV7-3
TGTGCCAGCTCACAGACAGGGGGGTTGAACACTGAAGCTTTCTTT | CASSQTGGLNTEAFF | TRBD1 | TRBJ1-1 | - | TRBV18
TGTGCTAGCAGCCAAACGACAGGGGCTGGAAACACCATATATTTT | CASSQTTGAGNTIYF | TRBD1 | TRBJ1-3 | - | TRBV7-7
TGTGCCAGCGTGGGGCAGGGCAACGAGCAGTACTTC | CASVGQGNEQYF | - | TRBJ2-7 | - | TRBV27
TGTGCCAGCTCGACAGGCCTAAATCAGCCCCAGCATTTT | CASSTGLNQPQHF | - | TRBJ1-5 | - | TRBV28
TGTGCCAGCTCACCTCTTGGCCTCTCGAGGGATCAGCCCCAGCATTTT | CASSPLGLSRDQPQHF | - | TRBJ1-5 | once | TRBV18
TGTGCCAGCAGCCCGGCCGTTTCCGGGACTGAAGCTTTCTTT | CASSPAVSGTEAFF | - | TRBJ1-1 | - | TRBV6-5
TGTGCCAGCAGTTTAACCGGGACTAGCGGGAGTTGGTACTTC | CASSLTGTSGSWYF | TRBD2 | TRBJ2-5 | - | TRBV27
TGTGCCAGCAGCTTATCTCAATCGGGGGGCGAGCAGTACTTC | CASSLSQSGGEQYF | TRBD2 | TRBJ2-7 | - | TRBV7-8
TGTGCCATCAGTGATTCGGATGGCTACACCTTC | CAISDSDGYTF | - | TRBJ1-2 | few | TRBV10-3
TGCGCCAGCAGCCAACAGGGGGGTTACTATGGCTACACCTTC | CASSQQGGYYGYTF | TRBD1 | TRBJ1-2 | - | TRBV4-3
TGTGCCAGCAGCCCGACGACAGGGAGCAATGAGCAGTTCTTC | CASSPTTGSNEQFF | TRBD1 | TRBJ2-1 | - | TRBV13
TGTGCCAGCAGCTTGGGGCTAGCGGGCCTCACAGATACGCAGTATTTT | CASSLGLAGLTDTQYF | TRBD2 | TRBJ2-3 | - | TRBV5-6
TGTGCCAGCAGCTTGTGGGGTAGCGGGAGAAATTCGGATGAGCAGTTCTTC | CASSLWGSGRNSDEQFF | TRBD2 | TRBJ2-1 | - | TRBV5-4
TGTGCTAGTGGTTTGGGTTCGGCGGGACCCACAGATACGCAGTATTTT | CASGLGSAGPTDTQYF | - | TRBJ2-3 | - | TRBV12-5
TGCGCCAGCAGCTTACCGGGGAATGAGCAGTTCTTC | CASSLPGNEQFF | - | TRBJ2-1 | - | TRBV5-1
TGTGCCAGCAGTCCCGAGCATCCTCAAGAGACCCAGTACTTC | CASSPEHPQETQYF | - | TRBJ2-5 | - | TRBV6-4
TGTGCCAGCAGCCAGCCGACAGGGAATGCAGGGGCCAACGTCCTGACTTTC | CASSQPTGNAGANVLTF | TRBD1 | TRBJ2-6 | - | TRBV4-2
TGTGCCAGCAGTTTATTCCCGGGGAACACTGAAGCTTTCTTT | CASSLFPGNTEAFF | - | TRBJ1-1 | - | TRBV27
TGTGCCAGCAGCTTATTTGGGACTAGTGTTAATGAGCAGTTCTTC | CASSLFGTSVNEQFF | TRBD2 | TRBJ2-1 | - | TRBV7-3
TGTGCCAGCAGGGTGACAGGGGAGGGGAGCGAGCAGTACTTC | CASRVTGEGSEQYF | - | TRBJ2-7 | - | TRBV6-1
TGTGCCAGCAGTTTAACCAGGGGAACGAGCGAGCAGTACTTC | CASSLTRGTSEQYF | - | TRBJ2-7 | - | TRBV28
TGTGCTAGCAGCTTAGATTCAGGGGGTGAAGCTTTCTTT | CASSLDSGGEAFF | TRBD1 | TRBJ1-1 | - | TRBV7-7
TGTGCCACCAGCAGAGCCCGTGGCGGTAGCTCCTACGAGCAGTACTTC | CATSRARGGSSYEQYF | - | TRBJ2-7 | - | TRBV15
TGTGCCAGCAGTTTATTCAGGGGACAGGGAGGTTACGAGCAGTACTTC | CASSLFRGQGGYEQYF | TRBD1 | TRBJ2-7 | - | TRBV7-2
TGTGCCAGCAGCCAAGATTACAGCGGGGGGGCAGATACGCAGTATTTT | CASSQDYSGGADTQYF | TRBD2 | TRBJ2-3 | - | TRBV4-2
TGTGCTAGCAGCCAGGGAGCGGGGGCTAAAGAGACCCAGTACTTC | CASSQGAGAKETQYF | TRBD2 | TRBJ2-5 | once | TRBV7-7